These 3 T cell receptor beta chains were all obtained from the same sample, sequenced in a study of naive and memory T cell subsets. An equimolar mix of two oligonucleotides served as the beta constant-region primer for TRBC1 and TRBC2. Nested alpha and beta constant-region primers with the SP2 primer drove four PCR rounds on ligated cDNA. TCRdb called the UMI-ligation and nested PCR reads again in MiXCR, with one record for every CDR3 protein. The sample contains 120,000 or so distinct CDR3 sequences, just over 35% of which appear only once. Specimen: central memory CD4+ T cells from blood. Receptors were obtained from a human donor in good health.

This chain links TRBV18 with TRBJ2-7, with D hard to call. V was trimmed by 6 bases and J by 6 bases, leaving 12 bases between them. Germline V gives CDR1 KGHSH, CDR2 LQKENI. CDR3 length equals 12 residues. The chain's CDR3 is CASSSLSLEQYF. The CDR3 DNA follows: TGTGCCAGCTCTTCCCTTTCTCTCGAGCAGTACTTC.

V usage is TRBV28 and J usage is TRBJ2-7; no reliable D call. CDR3 length equals 14 residues. V dropped 6 bases and J dropped 0 bases, with 12 bases sitting between them. Germline assignment: CDR1 MDHEN and CDR2 SYDVKM. As DNA, the CDR3 is TGTGCCAGCAGACGGGTTGCCAACTCCTACGAGCAGTACTTC. Its protein product is CASRRVANSYEQYF. Using reference TRBV28 and TRBJ2-7 for the parts outside the CDR3, the full variable domain is DVKVTQSSRYLVKRTGEKVFLECVQDMDHENMFWYRQDPGLGLRLIYFSYDVKMKEKGDIPEGYSVSREKKERFSLILESASTNQTSMYLCASRRVANSYEQYFGPGTRLTVT.

The genes are TRBV29-1 and TRBJ2-2, with 7 bases that match TRBD1. This CDR3 has 11 amino acids. V was pared by 6 bases and J by 6 bases, with 1 base of the junction left unmatched. The germline gives CDR1 SQVTM, CDR2 ANQGSEA. CDR3 sequence: CSVQGAGELFF. CDR3 DNA: TGCAGCGTCCAGGGGGCCGGGGAGCTGTTTTTT.